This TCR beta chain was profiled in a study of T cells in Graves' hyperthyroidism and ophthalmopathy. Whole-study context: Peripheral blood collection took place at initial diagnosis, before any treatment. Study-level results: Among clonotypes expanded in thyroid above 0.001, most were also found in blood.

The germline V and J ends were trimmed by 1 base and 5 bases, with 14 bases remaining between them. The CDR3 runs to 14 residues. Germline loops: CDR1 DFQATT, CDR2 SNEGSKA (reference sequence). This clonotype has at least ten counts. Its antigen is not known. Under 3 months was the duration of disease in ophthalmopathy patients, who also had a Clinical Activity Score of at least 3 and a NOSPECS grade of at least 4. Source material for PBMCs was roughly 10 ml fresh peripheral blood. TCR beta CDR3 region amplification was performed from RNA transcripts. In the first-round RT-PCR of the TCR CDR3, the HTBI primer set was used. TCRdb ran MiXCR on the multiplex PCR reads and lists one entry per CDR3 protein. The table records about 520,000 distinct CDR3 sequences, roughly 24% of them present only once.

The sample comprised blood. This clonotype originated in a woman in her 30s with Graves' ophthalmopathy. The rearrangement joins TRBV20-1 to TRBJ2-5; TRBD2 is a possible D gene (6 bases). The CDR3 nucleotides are TGCAGTGCTAGAGGGGACTCTGCCCGGGAGACCCAGTACTTC. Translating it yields CSARGDSARETQYF.